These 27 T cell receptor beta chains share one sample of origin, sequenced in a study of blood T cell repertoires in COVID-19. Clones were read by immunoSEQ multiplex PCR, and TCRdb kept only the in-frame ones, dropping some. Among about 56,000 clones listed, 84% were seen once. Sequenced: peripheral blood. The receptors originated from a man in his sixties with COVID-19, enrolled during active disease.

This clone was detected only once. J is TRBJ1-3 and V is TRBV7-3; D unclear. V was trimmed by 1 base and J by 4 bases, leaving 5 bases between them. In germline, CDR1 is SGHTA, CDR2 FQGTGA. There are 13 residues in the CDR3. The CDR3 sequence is CASSLIQGNTIYF. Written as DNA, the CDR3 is TGTGCCAGCAGCTTAATACAGGGAAACACCATATATTTT.

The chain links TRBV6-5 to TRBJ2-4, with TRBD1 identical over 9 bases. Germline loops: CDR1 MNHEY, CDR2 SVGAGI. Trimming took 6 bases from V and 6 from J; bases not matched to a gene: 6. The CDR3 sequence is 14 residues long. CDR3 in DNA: TGTGCCAGCAGCAAGGGACAGGGTGGAAACATTCAGTACTTC. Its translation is CASSKGQGGNIQYF.

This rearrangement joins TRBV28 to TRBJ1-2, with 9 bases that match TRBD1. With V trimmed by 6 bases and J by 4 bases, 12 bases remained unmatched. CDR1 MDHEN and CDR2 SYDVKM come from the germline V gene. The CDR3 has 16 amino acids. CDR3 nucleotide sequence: TGTGCCAGCAGCCCCGGGACAGGGAGGTTTAGCTATGGCTACACCTTC. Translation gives CASSPGTGRFSYGYTF.

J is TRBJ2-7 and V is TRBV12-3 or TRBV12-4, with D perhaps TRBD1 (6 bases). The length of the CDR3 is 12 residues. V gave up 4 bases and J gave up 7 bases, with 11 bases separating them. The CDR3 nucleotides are TGTGCCAGCAGTTCAGGGGCGCGAGAGCAGTACTTC. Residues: CASSSGAREQYF.

Here the CDR3 reads CASSDEGLWPGGQYF. The CDR3 DNA follows: TGTGCCAGCAGTGATGAGGGATTGTGGCCGGGAGGGCAGTACTTC. The chain recombines TRBV6-1 with TRBJ2-7; TRBD2 aligns across 7 bases. The germline V gene has CDR1 MNHNS and CDR2 SASEGT. V was clipped by 3 bases and J by 9 bases; unmatched bases: 14. This CDR3 contains 15 residues.

CDR3 region: CASSYGGNYNEQFF. The CDR3 DNA reads as TGTGCCAGCAGTTACGGGGGGAACTACAATGAGCAGTTCTTC. This chain joins TRBV6-6 and TRBJ2-1; possible D gene TRBD2, 6 bases. Trimming pared 2 bases from V and 3 bases from J, leaving 8 bases between. This CDR3 is built from 14 residues. In germline, CDR1 is MNHNY, CDR2 SVGAGI (reference sequence).

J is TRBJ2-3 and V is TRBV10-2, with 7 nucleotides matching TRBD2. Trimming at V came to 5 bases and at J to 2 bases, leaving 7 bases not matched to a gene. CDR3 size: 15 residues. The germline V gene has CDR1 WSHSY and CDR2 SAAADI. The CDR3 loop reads CASSNRDYLTDTQYF. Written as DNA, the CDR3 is TGCGCCAGCAGTAACCGGGACTATCTCACAGATACGCAGTATTTT.

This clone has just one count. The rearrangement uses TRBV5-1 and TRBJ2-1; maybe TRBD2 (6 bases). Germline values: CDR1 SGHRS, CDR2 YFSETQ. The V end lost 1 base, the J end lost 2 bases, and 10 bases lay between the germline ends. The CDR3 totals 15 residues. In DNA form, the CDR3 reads TGCGCCAGCAGCTTGCAACTAGCTACCTACAATGAGCAGTTCTTC. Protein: CASSLQLATYNEQFF.

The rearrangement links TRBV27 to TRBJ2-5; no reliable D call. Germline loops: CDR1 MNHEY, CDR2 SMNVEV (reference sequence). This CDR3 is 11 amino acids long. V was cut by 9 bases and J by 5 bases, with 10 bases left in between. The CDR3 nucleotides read TGTGCCAGGCGAAGTACCGAGACCCAGTACTTC. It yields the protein CARRSTETQYF.

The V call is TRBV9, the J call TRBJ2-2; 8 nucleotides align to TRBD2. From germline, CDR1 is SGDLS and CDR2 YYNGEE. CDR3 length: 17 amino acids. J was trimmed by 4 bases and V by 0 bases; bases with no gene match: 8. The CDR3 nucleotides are TGTGCCAGCAGCGTAGAAATCGGGGGGGCCGTCACCGGGGAGCTGTTTTTT. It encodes CASSVEIGGAVTGELFF.

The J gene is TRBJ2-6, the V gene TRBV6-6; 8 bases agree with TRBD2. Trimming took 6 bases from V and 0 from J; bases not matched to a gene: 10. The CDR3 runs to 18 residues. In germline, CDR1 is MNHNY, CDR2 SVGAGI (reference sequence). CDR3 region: CASRRTSGLASGANVLTF. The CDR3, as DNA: TGTGCCAGCAGGCGAACTAGCGGCCTCGCCTCTGGGGCCAACGTCCTGACTTTC.

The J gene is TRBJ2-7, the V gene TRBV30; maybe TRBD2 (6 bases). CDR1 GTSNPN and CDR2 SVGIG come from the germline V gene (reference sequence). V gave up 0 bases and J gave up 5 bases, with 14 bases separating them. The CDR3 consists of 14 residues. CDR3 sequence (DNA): TGTGCCTGGAGTGTAGGGCTAGCGAGCCACGAGCAGTACTTC. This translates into CAWSVGLASHEQYF.

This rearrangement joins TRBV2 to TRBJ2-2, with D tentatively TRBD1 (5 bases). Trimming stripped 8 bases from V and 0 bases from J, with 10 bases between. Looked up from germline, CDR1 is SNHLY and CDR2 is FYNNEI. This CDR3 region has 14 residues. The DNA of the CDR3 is TGTGCCAGCGGGGCAGAGACGAACACCGGGGAGCTGTTTTTT. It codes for CASGAETNTGELFF.

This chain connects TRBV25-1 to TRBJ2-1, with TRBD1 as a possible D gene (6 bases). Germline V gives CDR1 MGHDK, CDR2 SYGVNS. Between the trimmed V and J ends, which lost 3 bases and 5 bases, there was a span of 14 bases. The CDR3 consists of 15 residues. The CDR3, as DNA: TGTGCCAGCAGTGATCCATATACAGGGAACAATGAGCAGTTCTTC. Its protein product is CASSDPYTGNNEQFF.

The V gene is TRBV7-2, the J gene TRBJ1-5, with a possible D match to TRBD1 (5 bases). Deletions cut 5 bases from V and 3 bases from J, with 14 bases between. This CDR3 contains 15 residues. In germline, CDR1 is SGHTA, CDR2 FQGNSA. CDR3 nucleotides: TGTGCCAGCAGCCTAGACAGTGATGTCAATCAGCCCCAGCATTTT. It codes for CASSLDSDVNQPQHF.

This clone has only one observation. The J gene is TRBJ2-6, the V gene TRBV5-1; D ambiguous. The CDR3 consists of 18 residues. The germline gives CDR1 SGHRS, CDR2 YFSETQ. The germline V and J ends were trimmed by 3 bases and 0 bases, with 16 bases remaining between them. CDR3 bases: TGCGCCAGCAGCTCACCTGCTAACCGCCTCTCTGGGGCCAACGTCCTGACTTTC. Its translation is CASSSPANRLSGANVLTF.

CDR3 nucleotides: TGTGCCAGCTCACCCCCTCAGGGACAGAGTATAAGCTCTGGAAACACCATATATTTT. It encodes CASSPPQGQSISSGNTIYF. V usage is TRBV18 and J usage is TRBJ1-3, with 7 bases lining up with TRBD1. The CDR3 has 19 amino acids. CDR1 and CDR2 from the germline V gene are KGHSH and LQKENI. Germline trimming cut 3 bases from V and 0 bases from J; bases unmatched to any gene: 14.

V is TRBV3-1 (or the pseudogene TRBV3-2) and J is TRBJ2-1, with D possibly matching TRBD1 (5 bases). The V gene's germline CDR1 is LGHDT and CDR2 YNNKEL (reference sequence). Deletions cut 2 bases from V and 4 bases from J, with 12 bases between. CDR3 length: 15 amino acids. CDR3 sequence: CASSQRSGAYNEQFF. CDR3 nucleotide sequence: TGTGCCAGCAGCCAACGATCTGGGGCATACAATGAGCAGTTCTTC.

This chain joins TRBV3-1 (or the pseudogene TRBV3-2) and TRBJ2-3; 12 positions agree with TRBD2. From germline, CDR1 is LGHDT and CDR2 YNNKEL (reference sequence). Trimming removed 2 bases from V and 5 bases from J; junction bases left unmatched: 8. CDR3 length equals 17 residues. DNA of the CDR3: TGTGCCAGCAGCCAATCTCTAGCGGGGGGGCAAGGAGATACGCAGTATTTT. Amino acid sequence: CASSQSLAGGQGDTQYF.

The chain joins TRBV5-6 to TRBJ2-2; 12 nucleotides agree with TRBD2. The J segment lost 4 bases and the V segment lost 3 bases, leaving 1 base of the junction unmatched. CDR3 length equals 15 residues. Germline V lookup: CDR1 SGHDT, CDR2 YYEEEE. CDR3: CASSWGLAGTGELFF. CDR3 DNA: TGTGCCAGCAGCTGGGGACTAGCGGGCACCGGGGAGCTGTTTTTT.

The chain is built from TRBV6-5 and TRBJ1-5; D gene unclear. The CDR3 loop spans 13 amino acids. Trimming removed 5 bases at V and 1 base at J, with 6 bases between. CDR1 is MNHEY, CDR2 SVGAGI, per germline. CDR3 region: CASSLVSNQPQHF. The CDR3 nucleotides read TGTGCCAGCAGTCTCGTAAGCAATCAGCCCCAGCATTTT.

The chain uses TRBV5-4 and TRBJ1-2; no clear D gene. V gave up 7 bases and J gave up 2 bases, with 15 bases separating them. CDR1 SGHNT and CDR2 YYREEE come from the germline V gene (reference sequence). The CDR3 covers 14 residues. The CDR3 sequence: CASGTDPINYGYTF. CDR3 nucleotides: TGTGCCAGCGGAACAGATCCGATAAACTATGGCTACACCTTC.

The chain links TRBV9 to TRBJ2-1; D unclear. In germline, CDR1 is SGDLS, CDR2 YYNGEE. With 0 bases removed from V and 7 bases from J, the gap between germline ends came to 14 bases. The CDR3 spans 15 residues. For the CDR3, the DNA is TGTGCCAGCAGCGTAGGGGTGCGCGCGGCGAATGAGCAGTTCTTC. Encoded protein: CASSVGVRAANEQFF.

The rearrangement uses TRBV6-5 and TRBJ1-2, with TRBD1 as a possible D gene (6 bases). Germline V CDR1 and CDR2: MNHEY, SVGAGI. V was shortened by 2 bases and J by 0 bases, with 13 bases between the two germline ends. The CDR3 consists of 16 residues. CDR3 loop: CASSYQGQLANYGYTF. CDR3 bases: TGTGCCAGCAGTTACCAGGGACAACTAGCTAACTATGGCTACACCTTC.

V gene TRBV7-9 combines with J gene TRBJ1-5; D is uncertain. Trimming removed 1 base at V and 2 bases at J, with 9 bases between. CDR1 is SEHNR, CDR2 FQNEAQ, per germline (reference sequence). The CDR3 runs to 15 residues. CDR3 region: CASSLGSSRNQPQHF. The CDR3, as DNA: TGTGCCAGCAGCTTAGGGTCGAGCCGCAATCAGCCCCAGCATTTT.

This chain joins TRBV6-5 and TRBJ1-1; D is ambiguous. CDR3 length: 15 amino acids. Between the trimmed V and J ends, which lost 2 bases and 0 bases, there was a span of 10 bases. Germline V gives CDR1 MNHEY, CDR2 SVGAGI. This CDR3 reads CASSYVSGLNTEAFF. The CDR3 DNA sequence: TGTGCCAGCAGTTACGTTTCAGGTTTGAACACTGAAGCTTTCTTT.

This CDR3 reads CASSRPRQGIYEQYF. Here the CDR3 DNA reads TGCGCCAGCAGCCGACCTAGACAGGGAATCTACGAGCAGTACTTC. The gene calls are TRBV4-1 and TRBJ2-7; TRBD1 aligns across 7 bases. Germline values: CDR1 MGHRA, CDR2 YSYEKL. The CDR3 has 15 residues. V gave up 4 bases and J gave up 3 bases; unmatched junction bases: 9.